Listed here are 2 T cell receptor beta chains from one sample, sequenced in a study of CD8 T cells in Susac syndrome. Random-hexamer reverse transcription was applied to roughly 0.5 to 1 ug RNA. TCRdb reprocessed the immunoSEQ multiplex PCR reads via MiXCR and lists one record per CDR3 protein. The sample contains some 260,000 distinct CDR3 sequences, 93% of which appear only once. Sequencing used CD4+ T cells from PBMCs. These receptors were collected from a human donor with multiple sclerosis.

The rearrangement joins TRBV2 to TRBJ2-7, with TRBD2 matching 8 bases. The CDR3 consists of 16 residues. J was trimmed by 4 bases and V by 0 bases; bases with no gene match: 8. The germline CDR1 and CDR2 sequences are SNHLY and FYNNEI. The CDR3 nucleotides are TGTGCCAGCAGTGAAGCGCATGGGGGACTAGATTACGAGCAGTACTTC. Amino acid sequence: CASSEAHGGLDYEQYF.

This clonotype was found once. The V and J genes are TRBV6-2 or TRBV6-3 and TRBJ2-1; D call uncertain. CDR3 length: 15 residues. Germline V lookup: CDR1 MNHEY, CDR2 SVGEGT. The germline V and J ends were trimmed by 1 base and 5 bases, with 12 bases remaining between them. Here the CDR3 reads CASSYLLVVNNEQFF. The CDR3 DNA reads TGTGCCAGCAGTTACTTGCTAGTAGTGAACAATGAGCAGTTCTTC.